The T cell receptor (beta chain) under discussion was sequenced for a study of blood T cells in healthy people across ages. The donors, aged roughly 6 to 90, were healthy Caucasians from Russia. Next came a second PCR, run for about 7 to 12 cycles, which used a sample-barcoded 5' primer along with a J-beta primer mix. A 12-random-nucleotide template-switch adaptor tagged each cDNA molecule. TCRdb called the 5' RACE reads again in MiXCR, with one record for every CDR3 protein. The repertoire holds 750,000 to 950,000 distinct CDR3 sequences, with 53% as singletons. The CDR3 is made up of 12 amino acids. The germline CDR1 and CDR2 sequences are MDHEN and SYDVKM.

The origin of this receptor is an older man in good health. Sequenced material: blood. The V call is TRBV28, the J call TRBJ2-5; D is perhaps TRBD2 (6 bases). Written as DNA, the CDR3 is TGTGCTACCTCGCAGGACTACCCCCCAACGTACTTC. Translating it yields CATSQDYPPTYF.